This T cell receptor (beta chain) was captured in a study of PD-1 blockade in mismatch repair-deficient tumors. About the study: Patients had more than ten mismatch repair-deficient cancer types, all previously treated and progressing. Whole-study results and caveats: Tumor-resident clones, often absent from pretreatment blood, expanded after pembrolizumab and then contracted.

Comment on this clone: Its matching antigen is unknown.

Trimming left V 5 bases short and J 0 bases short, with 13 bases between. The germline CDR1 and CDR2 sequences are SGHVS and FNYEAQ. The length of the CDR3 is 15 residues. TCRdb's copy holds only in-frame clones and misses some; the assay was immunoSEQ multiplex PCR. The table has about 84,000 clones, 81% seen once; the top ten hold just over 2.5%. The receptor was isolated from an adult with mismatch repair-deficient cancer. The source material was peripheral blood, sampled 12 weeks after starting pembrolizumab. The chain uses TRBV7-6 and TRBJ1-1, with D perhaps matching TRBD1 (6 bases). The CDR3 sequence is CASSPRGQMNTEAFF. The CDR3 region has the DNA TGTGCCAGCAGCCCCAGAGGACAGATGAACACTGAAGCTTTCTTT. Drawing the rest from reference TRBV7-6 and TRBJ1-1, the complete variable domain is GAGVSQSPRYKVTKRGQDVALRCDPISGHVSLYWYRQALGQGPEFLTYFNYEAQQDKSGLPNDRFSAERPEGSISTLTIQRTEQRDSAMYRCASSPRGQMNTEAFFGQGTRLTVV.